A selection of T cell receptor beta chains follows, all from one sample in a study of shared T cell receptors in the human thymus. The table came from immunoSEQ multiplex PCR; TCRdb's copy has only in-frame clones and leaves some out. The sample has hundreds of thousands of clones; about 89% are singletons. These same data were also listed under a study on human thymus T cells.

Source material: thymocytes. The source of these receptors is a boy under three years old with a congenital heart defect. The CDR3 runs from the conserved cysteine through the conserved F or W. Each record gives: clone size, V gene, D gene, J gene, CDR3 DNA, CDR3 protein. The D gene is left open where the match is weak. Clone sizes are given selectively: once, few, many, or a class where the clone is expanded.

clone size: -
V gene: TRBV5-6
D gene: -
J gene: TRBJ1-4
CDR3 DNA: TGTGCCAGCAGCTTGACCTCGGCAGGGAACAGGGTAAATGAAAAACTGTTTTTT
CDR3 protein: CASSLTSAGNRVNEKLFF

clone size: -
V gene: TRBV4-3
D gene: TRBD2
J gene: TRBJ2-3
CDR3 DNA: TGCGCCAGCAGCCAAGCCCGGACTAGTTCAGATACGCAGTATTTT
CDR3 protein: CASSQARTSSDTQYF

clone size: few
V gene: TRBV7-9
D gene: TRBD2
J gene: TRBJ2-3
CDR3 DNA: TGTGCCAGCAGCTCCCTAGCGGGAACCACAGATACGCAGTATTTT
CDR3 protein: CASSSLAGTTDTQYF

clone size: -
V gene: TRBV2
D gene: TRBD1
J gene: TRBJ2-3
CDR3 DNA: TGTGCCAGCAGAGACAGGGACACAGATACGCAGTATTTT
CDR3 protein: CASRDRDTDTQYF

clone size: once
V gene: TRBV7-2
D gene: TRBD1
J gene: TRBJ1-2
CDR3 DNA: TGTGCCAGCAGCACTTGGACAGGGGGCTGCTATGGCTACACCTTC
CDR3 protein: CASSTWTGGCYGYTF

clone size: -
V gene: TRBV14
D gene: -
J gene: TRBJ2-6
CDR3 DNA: TGTGCCAGCAGCCAAGACGGGGTCCAAAGCACTGGGGCCAACGTCCTGACTTTC
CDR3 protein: CASSQDGVQSTGANVLTF

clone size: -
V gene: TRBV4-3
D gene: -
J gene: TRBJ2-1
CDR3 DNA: TGCGCCAGCAGCCAAGTTCCCCTCTCCTACAATGAGCAGTTCTTC
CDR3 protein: CASSQVPLSYNEQFF

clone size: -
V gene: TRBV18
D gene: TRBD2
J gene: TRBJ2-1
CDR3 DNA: TGTGCCAGCTCGGGAGGGTCCCCCCAAGTTAGAAATGAGCAGTTCTTC
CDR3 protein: CASSGGSPQVRNEQFF

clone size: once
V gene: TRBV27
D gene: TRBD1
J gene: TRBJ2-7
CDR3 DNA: TGTGCCAGCAACCCAGCCCCGACAGGGGGGTTAGGCTACGAGCAGTACTTC
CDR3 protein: CASNPAPTGGLGYEQYF

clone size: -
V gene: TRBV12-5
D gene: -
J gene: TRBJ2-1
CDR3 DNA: TGTGCTAGTGGTTTGGTAAGGATTAGCGGAGTCTCCTACAATGAGCAGTTCTTC
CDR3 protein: CASGLVRISGVSYNEQFF

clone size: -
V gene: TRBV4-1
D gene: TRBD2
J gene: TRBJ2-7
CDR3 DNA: TGCGCCAGCAGCCAAGATGGTGCTAGCGGGATTTCCTACGAGCAGTACTTC
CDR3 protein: CASSQDGASGISYEQYF

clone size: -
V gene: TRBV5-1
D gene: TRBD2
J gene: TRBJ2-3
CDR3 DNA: TGCGCCAGCAGCTTGGGAGAAGCAGGACTAGCGGGGGACCTACGTCAGTATTTT
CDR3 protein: CASSLGEAGLAGDLRQYF

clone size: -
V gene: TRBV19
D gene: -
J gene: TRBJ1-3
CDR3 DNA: TGTGCCAGTAGTATGGGTCCCCGCACGGACCCCGGGAGTGGAAACACCATATATTTT
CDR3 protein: CASSMGPRTDPGSGNTIYF

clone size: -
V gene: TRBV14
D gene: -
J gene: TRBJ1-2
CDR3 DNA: TGTGCCAGCAGCCCTCCGCGGGGGACACGGGACGTCCAATATGGCTACACCTTC
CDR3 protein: CASSPPRGTRDVQYGYTF

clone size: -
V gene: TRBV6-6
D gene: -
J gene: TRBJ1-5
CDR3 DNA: TGTGCCAGCAGTGCGAAAAGACAGACCTATCAGCCCCAGCATTTT
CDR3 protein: CASSAKRQTYQPQHF

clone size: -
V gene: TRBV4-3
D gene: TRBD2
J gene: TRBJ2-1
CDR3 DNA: TGCGCCAGCAGCCAAGAAGGGGGACTAGCAGGGCCCAATGAGCAGTTCTTC
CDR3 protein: CASSQEGGLAGPNEQFF

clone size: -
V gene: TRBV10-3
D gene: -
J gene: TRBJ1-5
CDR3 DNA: TGTGCCATCAGTGAGTCGGGCCGTCAGCCCCAGCATTTT
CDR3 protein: CAISESGRQPQHF

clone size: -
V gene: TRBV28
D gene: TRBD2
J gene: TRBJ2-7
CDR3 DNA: TGTGCCAGCAGTTTAAGGGTAGCGGGATCCTACGAGCAGTACTTC
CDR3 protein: CASSLRVAGSYEQYF

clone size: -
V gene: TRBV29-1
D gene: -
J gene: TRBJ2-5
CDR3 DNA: TGCAGCGCCGGACAGTCCCAAGAGACCCAGTACTTC
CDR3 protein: CSAGQSQETQYF

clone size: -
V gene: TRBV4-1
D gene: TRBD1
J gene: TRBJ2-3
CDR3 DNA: TGCGCCAGCAGCCAAAGGGACAGGGGGATACCTTGGACAGATACGCAGTATTTT
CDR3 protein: CASSQRDRGIPWTDTQYF

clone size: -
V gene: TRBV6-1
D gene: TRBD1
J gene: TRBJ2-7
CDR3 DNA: TGTGCCACCACCGGGACAGAATACGAGCAGTACTTC
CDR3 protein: CATTGTEYEQYF

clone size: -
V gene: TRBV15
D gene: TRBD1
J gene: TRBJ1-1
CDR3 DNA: TGTGCCACCAGCAGAGAAGGGGGCACCGGGACAGGATTGGACACTGAAGCTTTCTTT
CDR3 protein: CATSREGGTGTGLDTEAFF

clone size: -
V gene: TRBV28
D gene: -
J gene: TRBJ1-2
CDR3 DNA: TGTGCCAGCAGTTTTACCGGGGGTCCATATGGCTACACCTTC
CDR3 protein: CASSFTGGPYGYTF

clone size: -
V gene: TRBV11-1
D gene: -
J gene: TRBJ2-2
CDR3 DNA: TGTGCCAGCAGCCATAGTCACGGGGAGCTGTTTTTT
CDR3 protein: CASSHSHGELFF

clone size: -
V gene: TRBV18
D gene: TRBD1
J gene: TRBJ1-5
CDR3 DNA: TGTGCCAGCTCAGATAACAGGGGGCGAAATCAGCCCCAGCATTTT
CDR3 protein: CASSDNRGRNQPQHF

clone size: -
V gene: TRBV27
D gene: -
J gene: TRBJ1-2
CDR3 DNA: TGTGCCAGCAGCTCTCCCGGGGACTATGGCTACACCTTC
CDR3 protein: CASSSPGDYGYTF

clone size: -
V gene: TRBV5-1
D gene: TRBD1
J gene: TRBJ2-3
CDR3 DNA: TGCGCCAGCAGCTTATCCCCAAGGGACAGGAGCCCAGATACGCAGTATTTT
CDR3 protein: CASSLSPRDRSPDTQYF

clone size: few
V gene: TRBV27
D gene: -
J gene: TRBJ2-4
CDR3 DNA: TGTGCCAGCCGCCGAGGAGGGGAAAACATTCAGTACTTC
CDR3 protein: CASRRGGENIQYF

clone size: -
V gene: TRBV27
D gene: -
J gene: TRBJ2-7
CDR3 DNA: TGTGCCAGCAGTCCAAGGACTCAAGCCTACGAGCAGTACTTC
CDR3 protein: CASSPRTQAYEQYF

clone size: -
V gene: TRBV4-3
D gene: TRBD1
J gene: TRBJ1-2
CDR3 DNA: TGCGCCAGCAGCCAAGATCCCCTACAGGGGGACTATGGCTACACCTTC
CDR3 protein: CASSQDPLQGDYGYTF

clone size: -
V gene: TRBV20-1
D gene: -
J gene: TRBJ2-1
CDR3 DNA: TGCAGTGCTCCAGGGTGGGATGAGCAGTTCTTC
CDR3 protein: CSAPGWDEQFF

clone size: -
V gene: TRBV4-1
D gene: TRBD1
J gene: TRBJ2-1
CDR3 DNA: TGCGCCAGCAGCCGTGACAGGGGGCCCCGCAATGAGCAGTTCTTC
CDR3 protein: CASSRDRGPRNEQFF

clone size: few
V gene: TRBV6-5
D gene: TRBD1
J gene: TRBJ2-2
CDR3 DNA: TGTGCCCCCGCCGCCGGGACAGCGAACACCGGGGAGCTGTTTTTT
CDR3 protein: CAPAAGTANTGELFF

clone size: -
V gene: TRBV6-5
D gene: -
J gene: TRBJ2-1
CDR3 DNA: TGTGCCAGCAGTTACGGGTCCCGGAGCTCCTACAATGAGCAGTTCTTC
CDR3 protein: CASSYGSRSSYNEQFF

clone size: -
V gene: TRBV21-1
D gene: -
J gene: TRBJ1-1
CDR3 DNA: TGTGCCACCGAGCGGAGGGCTGAAGCTTTCTTT
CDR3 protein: CATERRAEAFF

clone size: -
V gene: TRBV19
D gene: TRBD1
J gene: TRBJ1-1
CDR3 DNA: TGTGCCAGTAGGAAACAGGGGAAGAGCACTGAAGCTTTCTTT
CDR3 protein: CASRKQGKSTEAFF

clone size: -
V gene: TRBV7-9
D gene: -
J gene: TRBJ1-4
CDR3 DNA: TGTGCCAGCAGCCCTCGGGAGGGGCAGGTCCCTAATGAAAAACTGTTTTTT
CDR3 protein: CASSPREGQVPNEKLFF

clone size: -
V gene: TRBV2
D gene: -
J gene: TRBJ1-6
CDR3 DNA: TGTGCCAGCAGTGAATGGGGGACACTCTACTCTTATAATTCACCCCTCCACTTT
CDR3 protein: CASSEWGTLYSYNSPLHF

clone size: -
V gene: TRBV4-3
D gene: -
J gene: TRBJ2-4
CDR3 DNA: TGCGCCAGCAGCCAAGGGGAGGACTACAAAAACATTCAGTACTTC
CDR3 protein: CASSQGEDYKNIQYF

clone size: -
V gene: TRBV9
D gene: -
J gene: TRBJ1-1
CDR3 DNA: TGTGCCAGCGGGGGGGATGAAGCTTTCTTT
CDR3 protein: CASGGDEAFF

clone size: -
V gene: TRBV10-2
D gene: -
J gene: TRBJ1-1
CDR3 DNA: TGCGCCAGCAGCGGAGACTCAGCCACCATGAACACTGAAGCTTTCTTT
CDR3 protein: CASSGDSATMNTEAFF

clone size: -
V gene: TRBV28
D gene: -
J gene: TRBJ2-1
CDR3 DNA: TGTGCCAGCAGGAGGGCGGCCTACAATGAGCAGTTCTTC
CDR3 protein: CASRRAAYNEQFF

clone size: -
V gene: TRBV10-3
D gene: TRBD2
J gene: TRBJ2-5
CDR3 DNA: TGTGCCATCAGTCAGGGGGGACTAGCGGGAGTAGACCAAGAGACCCAGTACTTC
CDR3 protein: CAISQGGLAGVDQETQYF

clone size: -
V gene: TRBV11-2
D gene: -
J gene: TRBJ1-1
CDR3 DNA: TGTGCCAGCAGCTTTAAACAGGGCCTAATGAACACTGAAGCTTTCTTT
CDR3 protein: CASSFKQGLMNTEAFF

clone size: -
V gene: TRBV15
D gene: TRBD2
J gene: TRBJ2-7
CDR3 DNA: TGTGCCACCAGCAGAGATAGTCGTCTGAGCGGGAGCTACGAGCAGTACTTC
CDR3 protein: CATSRDSRLSGSYEQYF